These 13 T cell receptor beta chains share one sample of origin, sequenced in a study of blood T cells in healthy people across ages. The second PCR ran about 7 to 12 cycles with a sample-barcoded 5' primer and J-beta primers. TCRdb re-analysed the 5' RACE reads in MiXCR, keeping a single row per CDR3 protein. Of around 710,000 distinct CDR3 sequences listed, 35% to 45% are singletons. Sequenced input: blood. Receptors originate from a woman in her sixties in good health.

This clonotype was observed a handful of times. The J gene is TRBJ2-3, the V gene TRBV6-2 or TRBV6-3; 10 nucleotides match TRBD2. V trimming: 6 bases; J trimming: 1 base; junction bases outside the gene matches: 13. Germline values: CDR1 MNHEY, CDR2 SVGEGT. This CDR3 contains 18 residues. CDR3 DNA: TGTGCCAGCAGAAAACCCCCTCAGCGGGGGGGCGGCACAGATACGCAGTATTTT. Translating gives CASRKPPQRGGGTDTQYF.

This clonotype has more than one count but fewer than ten. This chain connects TRBV5-1 to TRBJ2-3, with D unresolved. This CDR3 has 16 residues. The V end was cut by 0 bases, the J end by 3 bases, with 14 bases between. Germline CDR1 SGHRS, CDR2 YFSETQ. CDR3 coding DNA: TGCGCCAGCAGCTTGGTGTCGGGTCCTTATACAGATACGCAGTATTTT. Translated: CASSLVSGPYTDTQYF.

This clonotype was counted many times. The chain combines TRBV6-2 or TRBV6-3 with TRBJ2-1, with 9 bases aligning to TRBD2. This CDR3 has 17 amino acids. CDR1 is MNHEY, CDR2 SVGEGT, per germline. With V trimmed by 0 bases and J by 4 bases, 7 bases remained unmatched. The CDR3 protein is CASSYSPPSGIYNEQFF. The CDR3 nucleotides read TGTGCCAGCAGTTACTCACCCCCTAGCGGGATTTACAATGAGCAGTTCTTC.

V and J are TRBV19 and TRBJ2-5; possibly TRBD2 for D (6 bases). V was clipped by 4 bases and J by 5 bases, with 8 bases between them. The CDR3 runs to 12 residues. The germline V gene has CDR1 LNHDA and CDR2 SQIVND (reference sequence). Here the CDR3 reads CASSTGGETQYF. In DNA, the CDR3 is TGTGCCAGTAGTACTGGAGGGGAGACCCAGTACTTC.

This rearrangement joins TRBV7-9 to TRBJ1-4, with TRBD1 matching over 7 bases. The CDR3 loop spans 16 amino acids. Germline-derived CDR1 and CDR2 are SEHNR and FQNEAQ (reference sequence). Unmatched junction bases numbered 6, after V lost 5 bases and J lost 0 bases. The chain's CDR3 is CASSPGTASTNEKLFF. CDR3 DNA sequence: TGTGCCAGCAGCCCGGGGACAGCTTCAACTAATGAAAAACTGTTTTTT. The variable domain in full, with the rest retrieved from reference TRBV7-9 and TRBJ1-4, is DTGVSQNPRHKITKRGQNVTFRCDPISEHNRLYWYRQTLGQGPEFLTYFQNEAQLEKSRLLSDRFSAERPKGSFSTLEIQRTEQGDSAMYLCASSPGTASTNEKLFFGSGTQLSVL.

V and J are TRBV29-1 and TRBJ1-2; D unresolved. With 2 bases removed from V and 0 bases from J, the gap between germline ends came to 16 bases. There are 16 residues in the CDR3. Germline assignment: CDR1 SQVTM and CDR2 ANQGSEA. The CDR3 region is CSVESQLAPANYGYTF. The DNA for the CDR3 is TGCAGCGTTGAATCACAGCTAGCCCCCGCTAACTATGGCTACACCTTC. Supplemented by reference TRBV29-1 and TRBJ1-2, the full variable domain reads SAVISQKPSRDICQRGTSLTIQCQVDSQVTMMFWYRQQPGQSLTLIATANQGSEATYESGFVIDKFPISRPNLTFSTLTVSNMSPEDSSIYLCSVESQLAPANYGYTFGSGTRLTVV.

To note about this clonotype: A much larger clonotype is one base distant, so this may be a read error. The DNA of the CDR3 is TGCAGCGTAAGTGGAGCGGGAGGGCCAAGCGAGCAGTACTTC. This gives the protein CSVSGAGGPSEQYF. The J gene is TRBJ2-7, the V gene TRBV29-1; 10 nucleotides align to TRBD2. Germline CDR1 SQVTM, CDR2 ANQGSEA. Trimming at V came to 6 bases and at J to 6 bases, leaving 11 bases not matched to a gene. CDR3 size: 14 residues.

The genes are TRBV7-2 and TRBJ2-7; tentative D call: TRBD1 (5 bases). The germline V gene encodes CDR1 SGHTA and CDR2 FQGNSA. The CDR3 totals 15 residues. The V end lost 5 bases, the J end lost 5 bases, and 19 bases lay between the germline ends. CDR3 nucleotide sequence: TGTGCCAGCAGCGCCCGTCGTGGGGCTGCCCACGAGCAGTACTTC. Translating gives CASSARRGAAHEQYF.

A note on this clonotype: Being one base from a much bigger clone, this may be a read error. The gene calls are TRBV29-1 and TRBJ2-5, with D perhaps matching TRBD2 (6 bases). The CDR3 runs 12 residues. Germline V gene lookup returns CDR1 SQVTM and CDR2 ANQGSEA. Here the CDR3 DNA reads TGCAGTGGAGGGTTAAAGCAAGAGACCCAGTACTTC. It yields the protein CSGGLKQETQYF.

With regard to this clonotype: One end of the junction does not line up with germline, which may come from a read error. V is TRBV7-9 and J is TRBJ2-5; D is possibly TRBD2 (5 bases). The CDR3 consists of 13 residues. Germline values: CDR1 SEHNR, CDR2 FQNEAQ (reference sequence). The CDR3 DNA follows: TGTGCCAGCAGCTTTGGCGGTGGGGAGACCCGGTACTTC. This translates into CASSFGGGETRYF.

This clonotype was seen a handful of times. The V and J genes are TRBV20-1 and TRBJ2-3, with TRBD1 as a possible D gene (5 bases). The germline CDR1 and CDR2 sequences are DFQATT and SNEGSKA (reference sequence). This CDR3 has 15 amino acids. The ends were cut back, 4 bases at V and 0 bases at J, with 14 bases in the middle. The CDR3 DNA is TGCAGTGCTACGAGACAGCCCCGAAGCACAGATACGCAGTATTTT. This gives the protein CSATRQPRSTDTQYF.

The table lists this clonotype with many counts. The V and J genes are TRBV7-9 and TRBJ2-5, with D perhaps matching TRBD1 (5 bases). Trimming shortened V by 8 bases and J by 1 base, and 14 bases separated the two germline ends. CDR3 length equals 14 residues. Per the germline V gene, CDR1 is SEHNR and CDR2 is FQNEAQ (reference sequence). CDR3 bases: TGTGCCAGCGGAGCTGGGGCCAGCCAAGAGACCCAGTACTTC. It codes for CASGAGASQETQYF.

In this sample, this clonotype turned up a few times. V and J are TRBV3-1 and TRBJ1-2; D gene unclear. The V and J ends lost 0 bases and 7 bases respectively, with 9 bases between them. The CDR3 loop spans 13 amino acids. Germline values: CDR1 LGHDT, CDR2 YNNKEL (reference sequence). The CDR3 coding sequence is TGTGCCAGCAGCCAAGAATTGTCGGGTGGCTACACCTTC. Protein sequence: CASSQELSGGYTF.